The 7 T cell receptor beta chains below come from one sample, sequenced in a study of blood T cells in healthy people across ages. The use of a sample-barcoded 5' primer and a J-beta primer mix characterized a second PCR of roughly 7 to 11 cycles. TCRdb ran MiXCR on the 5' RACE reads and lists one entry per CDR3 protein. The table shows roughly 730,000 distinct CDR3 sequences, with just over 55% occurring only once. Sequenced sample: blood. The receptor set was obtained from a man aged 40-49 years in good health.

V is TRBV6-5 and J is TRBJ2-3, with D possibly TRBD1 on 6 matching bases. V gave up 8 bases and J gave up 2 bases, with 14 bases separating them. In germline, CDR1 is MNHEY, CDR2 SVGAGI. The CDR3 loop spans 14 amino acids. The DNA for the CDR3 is TGTGCCAGCCGCCCCGGACAGCACACAGATACGCAGTATTTT. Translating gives CASRPGQHTDTQYF.

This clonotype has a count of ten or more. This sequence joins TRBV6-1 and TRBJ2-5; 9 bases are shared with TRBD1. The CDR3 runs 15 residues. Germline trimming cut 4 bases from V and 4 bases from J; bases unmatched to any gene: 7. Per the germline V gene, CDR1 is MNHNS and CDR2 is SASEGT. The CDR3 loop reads CASSGSDRGRETQYF. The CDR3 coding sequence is TGTGCCAGCAGTGGATCGGACAGGGGTAGAGAGACCCAGTACTTC.

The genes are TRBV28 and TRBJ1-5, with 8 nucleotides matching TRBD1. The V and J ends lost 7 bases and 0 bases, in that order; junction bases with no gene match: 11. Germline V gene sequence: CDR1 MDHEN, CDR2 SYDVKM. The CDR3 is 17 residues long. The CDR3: CASKITGQANSNQPQHF. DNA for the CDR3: TGTGCCAGCAAAATAACGGGACAGGCGAATAGCAATCAGCCCCAGCATTTT.

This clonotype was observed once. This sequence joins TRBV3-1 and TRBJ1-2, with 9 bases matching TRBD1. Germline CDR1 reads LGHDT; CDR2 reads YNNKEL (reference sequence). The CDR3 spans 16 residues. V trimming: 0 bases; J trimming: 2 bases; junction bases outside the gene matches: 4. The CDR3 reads CASSQEVGTGNYGYTF. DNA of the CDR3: TGTGCCAGCAGCCAAGAGGTTGGGACAGGGAACTATGGCTACACCTTC.

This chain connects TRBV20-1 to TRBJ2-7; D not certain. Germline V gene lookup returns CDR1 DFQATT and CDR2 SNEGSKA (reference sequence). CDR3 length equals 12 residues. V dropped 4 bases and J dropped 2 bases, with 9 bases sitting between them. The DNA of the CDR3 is TGCAGTGCTATAGAGACCCCCTACGAGCAGTACTTC. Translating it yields CSAIETPYEQYF.

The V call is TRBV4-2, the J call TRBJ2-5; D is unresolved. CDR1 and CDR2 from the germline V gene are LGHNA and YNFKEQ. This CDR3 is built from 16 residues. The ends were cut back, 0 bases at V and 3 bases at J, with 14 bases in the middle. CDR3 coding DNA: TGTGCCAGCAGCCAAGAACCCAGACTGGCAGAAGAGACCCAGTACTTC. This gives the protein CASSQEPRLAEETQYF.

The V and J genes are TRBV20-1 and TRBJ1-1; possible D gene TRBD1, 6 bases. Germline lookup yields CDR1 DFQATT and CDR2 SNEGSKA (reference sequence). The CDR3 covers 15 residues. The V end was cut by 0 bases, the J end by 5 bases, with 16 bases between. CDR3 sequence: CSARDAGQWGTEAFF. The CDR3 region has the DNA TGCAGTGCTAGAGATGCGGGACAATGGGGGACTGAAGCTTTCTTT.